A selection of T cell receptor beta chains follows, all from one sample in a study of technical replicates of blood from a handful of donors. Libraries were prepared by immunoSEQ multiplex PCR; TCRdb keeps only in-frame clonotypes and omits some of them. Of roughly 64,000 clones listed, 86% are singletons. Material: PBMCs. The receptors derive from a human donor in good health. Some clones in this sample may be carry-over from other donors' samples. The CDR3 runs from the conserved cysteine through the conserved F or W. The D gene is left open where the match is weak. For some rows the clone size is stated as once, few or many, or as a class when expanded; others skip it.

clone size: -; V gene: TRBV2; D gene: -; J gene: TRBJ1-1; CDR3 protein: CASSEALGGARTEAFF; CDR3 DNA: TGTGCCAGCAGTGAAGCGCTTGGGGGGGCGCGCACTGAAGCTTTCTTT
clone size: -; V gene: TRBV16; D gene: -; J gene: TRBJ1-6; CDR3 protein: CASSQFPSSYNSPLHF; CDR3 DNA: TGTGCCAGCAGCCAATTTCCGAGCTCCTATAATTCACCCCTCCACTTT
clone size: -; V gene: TRBV7-2; D gene: TRBD1; J gene: TRBJ2-5; CDR3 protein: CASSGRTGEETQYF; CDR3 DNA: TGTGCCAGCAGCGGCAGGACAGGGGAAGAGACCCAGTACTTC
clone size: -; V gene: TRBV2; D gene: -; J gene: TRBJ2-5; CDR3 protein: CASSEVAMARRAQETQYF; CDR3 DNA: TGTGCCAGCAGTGAAGTGGCGATGGCTAGGAGGGCACAAGAGACCCAGTACTTC
clone size: -; V gene: TRBV19; D gene: TRBD1; J gene: TRBJ2-5; CDR3 protein: CASSMTGRVETQYF; CDR3 DNA: TGTGCCAGTAGTATGACAGGGCGGGTGGAGACCCAGTACTTC
clone size: -; V gene: TRBV5-6; D gene: TRBD1; J gene: TRBJ1-2; CDR3 protein: CASSADRGLTYGYTF; CDR3 DNA: TGTGCCAGCAGCGCGGACAGGGGGCTAACCTATGGCTACACCTTC
clone size: few; V gene: TRBV4-3; D gene: -; J gene: TRBJ2-1; CDR3 protein: CASSQDLGGSYNEQFF; CDR3 DNA: TGCGCCAGCAGCCAAGATCTGGGGGGATCCTACAATGAGCAGTTCTTC
clone size: -; V gene: TRBV5-6; D gene: -; J gene: TRBJ1-4; CDR3 protein: CASRQTGTKENEKLFF; CDR3 DNA: TGTGCCAGCAGACAAACCGGGACAAAGGAGAATGAAAAACTGTTTTTT
clone size: -; V gene: TRBV28; D gene: TRBD1; J gene: TRBJ1-5; CDR3 protein: CASSFRDRAPQPQHF; CDR3 DNA: TGTGCCAGCAGTTTCCGGGACAGGGCGCCTCAGCCCCAGCATTTT
clone size: medium-sized; V gene: TRBV25-1; D gene: -; J gene: TRBJ1-1; CDR3 protein: CASSEGHENTEAFF; CDR3 DNA: TGTGCCAGCAGTGAAGGGCACGAGAACACTGAAGCTTTCTTT
clone size: -; V gene: TRBV2; D gene: TRBD2; J gene: TRBJ2-7; CDR3 protein: CASSVGGTSKYF; CDR3 DNA: TGTGCCAGCAGTGTAGGCGGGACTAGTAAGTACTTC
clone size: -; V gene: TRBV15; D gene: TRBD1; J gene: TRBJ1-5; CDR3 protein: CATSRDPGRGLGQPQHF; CDR3 DNA: TGTGCCACCAGCAGAGATCCCGGCAGGGGGCTTGGGCAGCCCCAGCATTTT
clone size: -; V gene: TRBV30; D gene: TRBD1; J gene: TRBJ1-4; CDR3 protein: CAWNRGQGNEKLFF; CDR3 DNA: TGTGCCTGGAACAGGGGACAGGGAAATGAAAAACTGTTTTTT
clone size: -; V gene: TRBV6-5; D gene: TRBD2; J gene: TRBJ2-7; CDR3 protein: CASSLRGGPSYEQYF; CDR3 DNA: TGTGCCAGCAGTCTTCGGGGGGGGCCCTCCTACGAGCAGTACTTC
clone size: -; V gene: TRBV10-3; D gene: TRBD1; J gene: TRBJ1-5; CDR3 protein: CATAGTGNNQPQHF; CDR3 DNA: TGTGCCACGGCCGGGACAGGCAACAATCAGCCCCAGCATTTT
clone size: -; V gene: TRBV7-8; D gene: -; J gene: TRBJ2-7; CDR3 protein: CASSFGGRPLNYEQYF; CDR3 DNA: TGTGCCAGCAGCTTCGGAGGAAGACCACTCAACTACGAGCAGTACTTC
clone size: -; V gene: TRBV7-2; D gene: TRBD1; J gene: TRBJ2-1; CDR3 protein: CASSLRQGASYNEQFF; CDR3 DNA: TGTGCTAGCAGCTTACGCCAGGGGGCCTCCTACAATGAGCAGTTCTTC
clone size: -; V gene: TRBV7-3; D gene: -; J gene: TRBJ1-1; CDR3 protein: CASSQYAPLNTEAFF; CDR3 DNA: TGTGCCAGCAGCCAGTACGCACCACTGAACACTGAAGCTTTCTTT
clone size: -; V gene: TRBV14; D gene: -; J gene: TRBJ1-1; CDR3 protein: CASSQQQNTEAFF; CDR3 DNA: TGTGCCAGCAGCCAACAACAGAACACTGAAGCTTTCTTT
clone size: -; V gene: TRBV7-9; D gene: TRBD1; J gene: TRBJ2-7; CDR3 protein: CASSPTDRGKYEQYF; CDR3 DNA: TGTGCCAGCAGCCCAACGGACAGGGGTAAATACGAGCAGTACTTC
clone size: -; V gene: TRBV2; D gene: -; J gene: TRBJ1-1; CDR3 protein: CASSPPLFGTEAFF; CDR3 DNA: TGTGCCAGCAGCCCCCCCCTATTCGGGACTGAAGCTTTCTTT
clone size: -; V gene: TRBV9; D gene: -; J gene: TRBJ2-4; CDR3 protein: CASSTGLAKNIQYF; CDR3 DNA: TGTGCCAGTTCTACAGGGCTAGCCAAAAACATTCAGTACTTC
clone size: -; V gene: TRBV7-2; D gene: -; J gene: TRBJ2-5; CDR3 protein: CASSPTRQAQETQYF; CDR3 DNA: TGTGCCAGCAGCCCTACCCGACAGGCCCAAGAGACCCAGTACTTC
clone size: -; V gene: TRBV30; D gene: -; J gene: TRBJ2-1; CDR3 protein: CAWSRGASSLYNEQFF; CDR3 DNA: TGTGCCTGGAGTCGTGGGGCCTCCTCCCTATACAATGAGCAGTTCTTC
clone size: -; V gene: TRBV7-6; D gene: -; J gene: TRBJ2-7; CDR3 protein: CASSLEYSSYEQYF; CDR3 DNA: TGTGCCAGCAGCTTAGAGTACAGCTCCTACGAGCAGTACTTC
clone size: once; V gene: TRBV7-9; D gene: TRBD2; J gene: TRBJ2-7; CDR3 protein: CASSLVRTGGRSYEQYF; CDR3 DNA: TGTGCCAGCAGCTTAGTTCGGACGGGCGGGAGGTCCTACGAGCAGTACTTC
clone size: -; V gene: TRBV7-8; D gene: TRBD1; J gene: TRBJ1-2; CDR3 protein: CASSSGQGNYGYTF; CDR3 DNA: TGTGCCAGCAGCTCTGGACAGGGAAACTATGGCTACACCTTC
clone size: -; V gene: TRBV13; D gene: TRBD2; J gene: TRBJ2-7; CDR3 protein: CASSLGGLAGDEQYF; CDR3 DNA: TGTGCCAGCAGCTTAGGGGGACTAGCGGGAGACGAGCAGTACTTC
clone size: -; V gene: TRBV9; D gene: -; J gene: TRBJ2-7; CDR3 protein: CASSLGSPGMSYEQYF; CDR3 DNA: TGTGCCAGCTCCCTCGGCAGTCCAGGGATGTCCTACGAGCAGTACTTC
clone size: -; V gene: TRBV5-1; D gene: TRBD2; J gene: TRBJ2-1; CDR3 protein: CASHEPSQRGGNEQFF; CDR3 DNA: TGCGCCAGCCACGAACCCAGCCAGCGGGGGGGCAATGAGCAGTTCTTC
clone size: -; V gene: TRBV30; D gene: -; J gene: TRBJ1-2; CDR3 protein: CAWSASNYGYTF; CDR3 DNA: TGTGCCTGGAGTGCCTCTAACTATGGCTACACCTTC
clone size: -; V gene: TRBV19; D gene: -; J gene: TRBJ2-7; CDR3 protein: CASSMAGPGGYEQYF; CDR3 DNA: TGTGCCAGTAGTATGGCCGGACCCGGAGGCTACGAGCAGTACTTC
clone size: once; V gene: TRBV19; D gene: -; J gene: TRBJ1-1; CDR3 protein: CASSIQGYAEAFF; CDR3 DNA: TGTGCCAGTAGTATACAGGGTTACGCTGAAGCTTTCTTT
clone size: -; V gene: TRBV7-2; D gene: -; J gene: TRBJ1-5; CDR3 protein: CASSWEWGEPQHF; CDR3 DNA: TGTGCCAGCAGCTGGGAATGGGGGGAGCCCCAGCATTTT
clone size: few; V gene: TRBV6-1; D gene: -; J gene: TRBJ1-1; CDR3 protein: CASTHDEGTEAFF; CDR3 DNA: TGTGCCAGCACCCATGATGAGGGCACTGAAGCTTTCTTT
clone size: few; V gene: TRBV7-9; D gene: TRBD2; J gene: TRBJ2-7; CDR3 protein: CASRPDRGGFRNEQYF; CDR3 DNA: TGTGCCAGCAGGCCCGACCGGGGGGGATTCAGAAACGAGCAGTACTTC
clone size: -; V gene: TRBV7-7; D gene: TRBD1; J gene: TRBJ2-7; CDR3 protein: CASSLETGSEQYF; CDR3 DNA: TGTGCCAGCAGCTTAGAGACAGGGTCTGAGCAGTACTTC
clone size: -; V gene: TRBV2; D gene: TRBD2; J gene: TRBJ2-7; CDR3 protein: CASTRTSGYEQYF; CDR3 DNA: TGTGCCAGCACACGGACTAGCGGCTACGAGCAGTACTTC
clone size: -; V gene: TRBV27; D gene: TRBD1; J gene: TRBJ2-7; CDR3 protein: CASSPRDRRTYEQYF; CDR3 DNA: TGTGCCAGCAGTCCCCGGGACAGACGAACCTACGAGCAGTACTTC
clone size: -; V gene: TRBV7-2; D gene: TRBD1; J gene: TRBJ1-5; CDR3 protein: CASSYRGQQPQHF; CDR3 DNA: TGTGCCAGCAGCTACAGGGGGCAACAGCCCCAGCATTTT
clone size: -; V gene: TRBV9; D gene: -; J gene: TRBJ1-2; CDR3 protein: CASSAGTPNGYTF; CDR3 DNA: TGTGCCAGCAGCGCCGGGACACCTAATGGCTACACCTTC